Described below is a single T cell receptor (beta chain) sequence and its context. Repertoires were generated with immunoSEQ multiplex PCR, while TCRdb's copy carries only in-frame clones and drops some. The sample records 150,000 or so clones, more than 70% being singletons. The source of the sample is a study of blood T cell repertoires in COVID-19. Germline V gene data show CDR1 as SGHRS and CDR2 as YFSETQ. V dropped 3 bases and J dropped 9; count of bases not matched to a gene: 7. The CDR3 has 16 amino acids. This rearrangement joins TRBV5-1 to TRBJ2-2, with 14 bases aligning to TRBD2. This receptor was taken from a man between 18 and 29 years old with active or convalescent COVID-19. Material for sequencing was peripheral blood. Here the CDR3 DNA reads TGCGCCAGCAGCTGGGGACTAGCGGGGGCTACCCGGGAGCTGTTTTTT. Its protein is CASSWGLAGATRELFF.